These T cell receptor beta chains were read from a single sample in a study of blood T cell repertoires in COVID-19. Clones were sequenced by immunoSEQ multiplex PCR, and TCRdb holds only the in-frame ones, with some missing. The sample contains 250,000 to 350,000 clones, roughly 91% of which appear only once. The sequencing sample was made of PBMCs or T cells enriched from blood (not recorded which). These receptors were collected from a woman aged 50 to 65 who had been exposed to COVID-19. CDR3s leave out the opening cysteine and the closing phenylalanine or tryptophan. Each record gives: J gene, V gene, clone size, CDR3 protein. Clone sizes are given selectively: once, few, many, or a class where the clone is expanded.

TRBJ2-5 TRBV27 NA ASSHDREETQY
TRBJ2-7 TRBV30 NA AWSPGHEQY
TRBJ2-2 TRBV7-9 once ASSVARVTGELF
TRBJ1-5 TRBV28 NA ASSGPRGYSNQPQH
TRBJ1-5 TRBV24-1 few ATSGTGGSNQPQH
TRBJ2-5 TRBV18 NA ASSLSGTSGAY
TRBJ1-4 TRBV9 once ASSVEPLREKLF
TRBJ2-7 TRBV27 NA ASSPRDSSYEQY
TRBJ2-1 TRBV5-1 NA ASSLFVGGPSEQF
TRBJ2-7 TRBV28 NA ASSLQLTVSYEQY
TRBJ1-6 TRBV10-3 once AISGGQDNSPLH
TRBJ2-2 TRBV7-9 NA ASSFTPMRAMNTGELF
TRBJ2-1 TRBV4-1 NA ASSQEVKKGSFSYNEQF
TRBJ1-5 TRBV2 NA ASSGQETYQPQH
TRBJ1-3 TRBV5-8 NA ASSFGGFSGNTIY
TRBJ1-2 TRBV12-3/TRBV12-4 NA ASSFRGFGGYT
TRBJ2-7 TRBV7-8 NA ASSRTSGDYEQY
TRBJ1-2 TRBV13 NA ASSLGQGVTGYT
TRBJ1-5 TRBV6-1 NA ASSELFYQPQH
TRBJ1-1 TRBV5-5 NA ASSRDGRQATAEAF
TRBJ1-3 TRBV6-1 NA ASSDRQGRGNTIY
TRBJ1-1 TRBV29-1 NA SVVSGTEAF
TRBJ1-1 TRBV2 NA ASRAELNTEAF
TRBJ1-1 TRBV10-3 NA AISEPNSGQSEAF
TRBJ1-2 TRBV12-3/TRBV12-4 NA ASSLVSNYGYT
TRBJ2-7 TRBV6-1 few ASSDRGQGKYEQY
TRBJ2-7 TRBV7-8 NA ASSDTSGGYEQY